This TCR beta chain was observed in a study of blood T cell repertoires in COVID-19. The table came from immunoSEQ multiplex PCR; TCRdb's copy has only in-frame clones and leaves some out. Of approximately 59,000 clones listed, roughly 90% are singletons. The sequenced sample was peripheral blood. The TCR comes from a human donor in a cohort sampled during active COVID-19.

The CDR3 DNA reads as TGTGCCAGCAGTTACGGGCGGGGGAACCAAGAGACCCAGTACTTC. This sequence encodes CASSYGRGNQETQYF. The chain employs TRBV6-2 or TRBV6-3 and TRBJ2-5; 7 bases align to TRBD2. The CDR3 covers 15 residues. Germline CDR1 MNHEY, CDR2 SVGEGT. With 2 bases clipped from V and 0 bases from J, the junction kept 3 bases outside the gene matches.